The sequence of this T cell receptor beta chain was determined in a study of shared clonotypes between healthy human individuals. About the study: Samples came from two female and a few male donors aged 18 to 49.

As originally analysed: Junction-only immunoSEQ data arrived without quality scores, meaning filtering differed. Measured with immunoSEQ multiplex PCR; TCRdb has only the in-frame clones, and not every one. V, J and clone size derive from that table, while D and trimming were established from the DNA sequence. The table has hundreds of thousands of clones, roughly four fifths seen once; the top ten hold around 11%. In germline, CDR1 is SGHVS, CDR2 FQNEAQ. This CDR3 contains 14 residues. V shed 0 bases and J shed 4 bases, with 9 bases lying between them. Study observations and caveats: Researchers sampled only blood; tissue repertoires likely differ.

This clone was detected ten times or more. No antigen is known for it. The V and J genes are TRBV7-8 and TRBJ1-2; D is ambiguous. The sequenced sample was PBMCs. This TCR was sampled from a woman in her forties in good health. Some clones in this sample may be carry-over from other donors' samples. In DNA, the CDR3 is TGTGCCAGCAGCTTAGCGCAGACGGGCTATGGCTACACCTTC. This translates into CASSLAQTGYGYTF.